This is a list of T cell receptor beta chains from one sample in a study of HIV-infected children after antiretroviral therapy interruption. TCRdb independently ran MiXCR on the 3' RACE reads; one entry per CDR3 protein. This table holds 90,000 or so distinct CDR3 sequences, approximately 6.9% found once. Sequencing used CD45RA+ CD4+ T cells from PBMCs, pooled from several time points, obtained from a donor given antiretroviral therapy, either interrupted or continuous. Receptor source: a pool of human donors with HIV. The CDR3 runs from the conserved cysteine through the conserved F or W. The D gene is left open where the match is weak. Clone size is not always given. Where it is, it says once, few, many or a class for expanded clones.

cdr3_nt cdr3_aa v_call d_call j_call clone_size
TGTGCTAGTGGTGGGCCAGGGACCTACGAGCAGTACTTC CASGGPGTYEQYF TRBV12-5 - TRBJ2-7 few
TGTGCCACACAGGGATACCAAGAGACCCAGTACTTC CATQGYQETQYF TRBV24-1 - TRBJ2-5 many
TGTGCCAGCAGTTTACAGGGGGTAGTCTATGGCTACACCTTC CASSLQGVVYGYTF TRBV12-3/TRBV12-4 TRBD1 TRBJ1-2 many
TGTGCCTCTTTAACCGGGACAGGGTCCTACGAGCAGTACTTC CASLTGTGSYEQYF TRBV10-3 TRBD1 TRBJ2-7 few
TGCAGTGCTAGAGATGAGGGCGCGGGGGAGCAGTACTTC CSARDEGAGEQYF TRBV20-1 - TRBJ2-7 -
TGTGCCAGCAGTTACTCGGCTAGCGGACGCACAGATACGCAGTATTTT CASSYSASGRTDTQYF TRBV6-5 TRBD2 TRBJ2-3 many
TGTGCCAGCAGCCCGTCGGGGCGGGGGGGGGCAGATACGCAGTATTTT CASSPSGRGGADTQYF TRBV2 TRBD2 TRBJ2-3 few
TGTGCCAGCAGCCGAGGACAGGGCCAGCCCCAGCATTTT CASSRGQGQPQHF TRBV7-6 TRBD1 TRBJ1-5 many
TGTGCCAGCACCCAGGTTCTTAACTACGAGCAGTACTTC CASTQVLNYEQYF TRBV2 - TRBJ2-7 few
TGTGCCAGCAGATCTACTAGCGGGGGGGCCGATGAGCAGTTCTTC CASRSTSGGADEQFF TRBV7-3 TRBD2 TRBJ2-1 many
TGTGCCAGCCAGGGACTAGGAAGCTCCTACAATGAGCAGTTCTTC CASQGLGSSYNEQFF TRBV6-1 TRBD2 TRBJ2-1 many
TGTGCCAGCAGCTTGAGGCAGGGGGTCAATAATCAGCCCCAGCATTTT CASSLRQGVNNQPQHF TRBV5-6 TRBD1 TRBJ1-5 many
TGCGCCAGCAGCCCGGGAACTTGGGAGACCCAGTACTTC CASSPGTWETQYF TRBV5-1 - TRBJ2-5 many
TGTGCCAGCAGTTTGGTCGCGGCAGGGGTCAGAAATGAGCAGTTCTTC CASSLVAAGVRNEQFF TRBV27 - TRBJ2-1 many
TGTGCCAGCTCACTGGACAGGGCCGCGTTCTTC CASSLDRAAFF TRBV18 TRBD1 TRBJ2-1 many
TGTGCCAGCAGTTCGATCGCCCGGAACACTGAAGCTTTCTTT CASSSIARNTEAFF TRBV12-3/TRBV12-4 - TRBJ1-1 many
TGCAGCGTCAATAGCGGGAGAGACTACGAGCAGTACTTC CSVNSGRDYEQYF TRBV29-1 TRBD2 TRBJ2-7 many
TGTGCCAGCAGCCGCCGGGGAACCAACTACGAGCAGTACTTC CASSRRGTNYEQYF TRBV3-1 - TRBJ2-7 few
TGTGCCAGCAGCTTTGGACAGGGGGATGAAGCTTTCTTT CASSFGQGDEAFF TRBV13 TRBD1 TRBJ1-1 -
TGTGCCAGCAGTTTAGGCGGGGGAAGGAGGAATGAGCAGTTCTTC CASSLGGGRRNEQFF TRBV12-3/TRBV12-4 TRBD2 TRBJ2-1 medium-sized
TGTGCAAGCAGCTCGGGGACTGGGGGTAGTCAAAACACCTTGTACTTT CASSSGTGGSQNTLYF TRBV12-3/TRBV12-4 - TRBJ2-4 few
TGTGCCAGCAGCCCGGGGGGAAGGCCGCTCGGCTACACCTTC CASSPGGRPLGYTF TRBV6-5 - TRBJ1-2 -
TGTGCCAGCAGCTTGGACGGGACAGGGGACTACGAGCAGTACTTC CASSLDGTGDYEQYF TRBV11-3 TRBD1 TRBJ2-7 many
TGTGCCACTGCCCAGGGTATGACTGAAGCTTTCTTT CATAQGMTEAFF TRBV12-3/TRBV12-4 - TRBJ1-1 many
TGCAGCGTTGATAAACTATCATCCTACGAGCAGTACTTC CSVDKLSSYEQYF TRBV29-1 - TRBJ2-7 many
TGTGCCAGCAGTATCGGAGGGACGGGAGATACGCAGTATTTT CASSIGGTGDTQYF TRBV12-3/TRBV12-4 - TRBJ2-3 -
TGCGCCAGCAGCTTGGTGGCAGGGAGTCTTTCCGGAAACACCATATATTTT CASSLVAGSLSGNTIYF TRBV5-1 - TRBJ1-3 many
TGTGCCAGCAGTAACTCCGGGCAGCTGAACAATGAGCAGTTCTTC CASSNSGQLNNEQFF TRBV6-6 - TRBJ2-1 -
TGTGCCAGCAGCCAAGAGACAGGGAAGGACACCCAGTACTTT CASSQETGKDTQYF TRBV4-2 TRBD1 TRBJ2-5 many
TGCAGTGCCCAAGGACAGGGGGCAACAGATACGCAGTATTTT CSAQGQGATDTQYF TRBV20-1 TRBD1 TRBJ2-3 many
TGTGCCAGCAGCTTGGAATCAATGGGCATTCAGTACTTC CASSLESMGIQYF TRBV5-4 - TRBJ2-4 -
TGCAGCGTTGGCCCGGGACTAGCCTCCAATGAGCAGTTCTTC CSVGPGLASNEQFF TRBV29-1 TRBD2 TRBJ2-1 many
TGCGCCAGCAGCTTGTTGGGCAGCTTGACCTCCTACGAGCAGTACTTC CASSLLGSLTSYEQYF TRBV5-1 - TRBJ2-7 few
TGCGCCAGCAGCTTTGAGACAGGGGTCTCTGGGGCCAACGTCCTGACTTTC CASSFETGVSGANVLTF TRBV5-1 TRBD1 TRBJ2-6 many
TGTGCCAGCAGCGTAGGGACAACGACAGATACGCAGTATTTT CASSVGTTTDTQYF TRBV9 - TRBJ2-3 many
TGTGCCATCACCCGGGACAGGGTGAGCGACGAGCAGTACTTC CAITRDRVSDEQYF TRBV10-3 TRBD1 TRBJ2-7 many
TGTGCCAGCAGCCCCAGCGGTCCGGGACCTATGAACACTGAAGCTTTCTTT CASSPSGPGPMNTEAFF TRBV3-1 - TRBJ1-1 many
TGTGCCAGCAGTACTATCGGGCGGGCGGCAGGGTCCCTCTACGAGCAGTACTTC CASSTIGRAAGSLYEQYF TRBV7-2 - TRBJ2-7 few
TGCGCCAGCAGCAAAACTAGCGGGGGGCCCGATGAGCAGTTCTTC CASSKTSGGPDEQFF TRBV5-1 TRBD2 TRBJ2-1 few
TGTGCCAGCTCACGGGAGGACGGAGACACAGATACGCAGTATTTT CASSREDGDTDTQYF TRBV18 - TRBJ2-3 many
TGCAGTGCTAGAGCCGTCGATCAGCCCCAGCATTTT CSARAVDQPQHF TRBV20-1 - TRBJ1-5 -
TGTGCCAGCAGTAACCGCGGGGGGGCGATGGGCACAGATACGCAGTATTTT CASSNRGGAMGTDTQYF TRBV7-2 TRBD2 TRBJ2-3 many
TGCGCCAGCAGCTTGTCGGGGGACGGTAATCAGCCCCAGCATTTT CASSLSGDGNQPQHF TRBV5-1 - TRBJ1-5 -
TGTGCCACCAGCAGAGATCCGTTACAGGGCCTAGCCAAAAACATTCAGTACTTC CATSRDPLQGLAKNIQYF TRBV15 - TRBJ2-4 -
TGTGCCAGCAGCTTAGGACTAGCGGGAGCCTACGAGCAGTACTTC CASSLGLAGAYEQYF TRBV7-8 TRBD2 TRBJ2-7 many
TGTGCCAGCAGCTCCCCGACTAGCGGGCCTTCCACAGATACGCAGTATTTT CASSSPTSGPSTDTQYF TRBV7-3 TRBD2 TRBJ2-3 many
TGCGCCAGCAGCTTGGAGGGGATTAGCACAGATACGCAGTATTTT CASSLEGISTDTQYF TRBV5-1 - TRBJ2-3 few
TGCGCCAGCAGCTTGGCAGGGACCACTGAAGCTTTCTTT CASSLAGTTEAFF TRBV5-1 - TRBJ1-1 many
TGCGCCAGCAGCCACCCTGGCGAGCGGGGAGCTGACACCGGGGAGCTGTTTTTT CASSHPGERGADTGELFF TRBV4-1 TRBD2 TRBJ2-2 many
TGTGCCAGTAGTATAGCGGCAGCTAGCAATCAGCCCCAGCATTTT CASSIAAASNQPQHF TRBV19 - TRBJ1-5 few
TGTGCCAGCAGTTGGGCGGGGGGTCAAGAGACCCAGTACTTC CASSWAGGQETQYF TRBV27 TRBD2 TRBJ2-5 -